The rows below give T cell receptor beta chains drawn from one sample of a study of T cells after yellow fever vaccination. Each CDR3 protein gets one entry after TCRdb re-called the 5' RACE reads with MiXCR. The table lists hundreds of thousands of distinct CDR3 sequences, roughly a fifth of them singletons. Sequenced here: PBMCs, sampled 21 days after the first yellow fever vaccination. The receptors were gathered from a man younger than 30 who received the YFV17D yellow fever vaccine. CDR3s include the opening cysteine and the closing phenylalanine or tryptophan. A D gene is named only where the DNA matches it firmly. Expanded clones are given a class, and other clones once, few, many or no size at all.

CDR3 protein,CDR3 DNA,clone size,D gene,V gene,J gene
CASSKPRGRGTGELFF,TGTGCCAGCAGCAAACCACGGGGGAGGGGCACCGGGGAGCTGTTTTTT,few,TRBD2,TRBV7-6,TRBJ2-2
CASSPRDWEGLATQYF,TGCGCCAGCAGCCCCCGGGACTGGGAAGGCTTAGCGACCCAGTACTTC,few,NA,TRBV4-1,TRBJ2-5
CAWSVTYYEQYF,TGTGCCTGGAGTGTGACCTACTACGAGCAGTACTTC,NA,NA,TRBV30,TRBJ2-7
CASSSLGGQAFF,TGTGCCAGCAGCTCCCTCGGGGGACAGGCTTTCTTT,NA,TRBD1,TRBV6-2/TRBV6-3,TRBJ1-1
CSVPPWRAGELFF,TGCAGCGTCCCCCCCTGGAGAGCCGGGGAGCTGTTTTTT,NA,NA,TRBV29-1,TRBJ2-2
CAIPGGGGYTF,TGTGCCATCCCGGGGGGAGGCGGCTACACCTTC,NA,NA,TRBV10-3,TRBJ1-2
CASSLVSAQYF,TGTGCCAGCAGCTTAGTATCGGCCCAGTACTTC,few,NA,TRBV7-2,TRBJ2-5
CASSNRLGADTQYF,TGTGCCAGCAGCAATAGGTTGGGGGCAGATACGCAGTATTTT,few,NA,TRBV7-2,TRBJ2-3
CASSENQPQHF,TGTGCCAGCAGCGAAAATCAGCCCCAGCATTTT,few,NA,TRBV6-1,TRBJ1-5
CASSPDRGYGYTF,TGTGCCAGCAGTCCGGACAGAGGCTATGGCTACACCTTC,many,NA,TRBV12-3/TRBV12-4,TRBJ1-2
CASSPGTGVNYGYTF,TGCGCCAGCAGCCCCGGAACAGGGGTTAACTATGGCTACACCTTC,NA,TRBD1,TRBV4-3,TRBJ1-2
CSARAAGGLDTQYF,TGCAGTGCTAGGGCAGCGGGGGGTTTAGATACGCAGTATTTT,few,TRBD2,TRBV20-1,TRBJ2-3
CASTLGQTYNSPLHF,TGTGCCAGCACCTTAGGACAGACTTATAATTCACCCCTCCACTTT,few,NA,TRBV6-1,TRBJ1-6
CASSILSGGYNEQFF,TGTGCCAGCAGTATACTAAGCGGGGGCTACAATGAGCAGTTCTTC,NA,TRBD2,TRBV2,TRBJ2-1
CASRPVTGGTGELFF,TGTGCCAGCAGACCAGTCACAGGGGGAACCGGGGAGCTGTTTTTT,NA,TRBD1,TRBV5-6,TRBJ2-2
CASSYPDRGGEQFF,TGTGCCAGCAGTTACCCGGACAGAGGTGGTGAGCAGTTCTTC,NA,NA,TRBV6-5,TRBJ2-1
CASSYSIQGGSYEQYF,TGTGCCAGCAGTTACTCGATCCAGGGGGGATCCTACGAGCAGTACTTC,few,NA,TRBV6-2/TRBV6-3,TRBJ2-7
CAITPGGGNGELFF,TGTGCCATCACCCCAGGGGGGGGTAACGGGGAGCTGTTTTTT,NA,NA,TRBV10-3,TRBJ2-2
CASSRPTYLPPYNEQFF,TGTGCCAGCAGCCGACCAACCTACTTGCCACCCTACAATGAGCAGTTCTTC,NA,NA,TRBV5-5,TRBJ2-1
CASSLNSGGETQYF,TGTGCCAGCAGTTTGAATAGCGGGGGAGAGACCCAGTACTTC,NA,TRBD2,TRBV12-3/TRBV12-4,TRBJ2-5
CASSLAQGALNTEAFF,TGCGCCAGCAGCTTGGCCCAAGGCGCCCTGAACACTGAAGCTTTCTTT,few,NA,TRBV5-1,TRBJ1-1
CASSLYKGPNTEAFF,TGTGCCAGCAGCTTGTATAAGGGGCCGAACACTGAAGCTTTCTTT,NA,NA,TRBV5-4,TRBJ1-1
CSASASGEIQETQYF,TGCAGTGCTAGTGCTAGCGGGGAAATCCAAGAGACCCAGTACTTC,NA,TRBD2,TRBV20-1,TRBJ2-5
CASSPGTSRYADTQYF,TGTGCCAGCAGTCCCGGGACTAGTCGGTACGCAGATACGCAGTATTTT,NA,TRBD2,TRBV28,TRBJ2-3
CASNRQGMGEKLFF,TGTGCCAGTAACCGACAGGGGATGGGGGAAAAACTGTTTTTT,NA,TRBD1,TRBV19,TRBJ1-4
CASSLMPGGRETLNEQFF,TGTGCCAGCAGCTTAATGCCCGGTGGCAGGGAGACCCTCAATGAGCAGTTCTTC,few,NA,TRBV7-3,TRBJ2-1
CASRQGENSNQPQHF,TGCGCCAGCAGGCAGGGGGAAAATAGCAATCAGCCCCAGCATTTT,NA,TRBD1,TRBV5-1,TRBJ1-5
CASSPGTRDTEAFF,TGTGCCAGCTCACCCGGGACTAGAGACACTGAAGCTTTCTTT,NA,NA,TRBV18,TRBJ1-1
CASSIDRLQPQHF,TGTGCCAGTAGTATTGACAGACTGCAGCCCCAGCATTTT,NA,NA,TRBV19,TRBJ1-5
CASRLAGAWETQYF,TGTGCCAGCAGGCTAGCGGGGGCCTGGGAGACCCAGTACTTC,NA,TRBD2,TRBV12-3/TRBV12-4,TRBJ2-5
CASSPSQGSEAFF,TGTGCCAGCAGTCCTTCCCAGGGCTCTGAAGCTTTCTTT,NA,NA,TRBV7-3,TRBJ1-1
CASSLLGSGELFF,TGTGCCAGCAGCTTACTAGGGTCCGGGGAGCTGTTTTTT,many,NA,TRBV7-9,TRBJ2-2
CASSQDFNYGYTF,TGCGCCAGCAGCCAAGACTTTAACTATGGCTACACCTTC,NA,NA,TRBV4-1,TRBJ1-2
CASSFERTGGEETQYF,TGTGCCAGCAGTTTTGAACGGACAGGGGGAGAAGAGACCCAGTACTTC,NA,TRBD1,TRBV12-3/TRBV12-4,TRBJ2-5
CASSYSTGAGNTIYF,TGTGCCAGCAGTTACTCAACAGGGGCCGGAAACACCATATATTTT,NA,TRBD1,TRBV6-5,TRBJ1-3
CSSILVAQYF,TGCAGTAGTATACTTGTGGCGCAGTATTTT,NA,NA,TRBV20-1,TRBJ2-3
CATSDGQGKAFF,TGTGCCACCAGTGATGGACAGGGGAAAGCTTTCTTT,few,TRBD1,TRBV24-1,TRBJ1-1
CASSQDHSTDTQYF,TGCGCCAGCAGCCAAGATCACAGCACAGATACGCAGTATTTT,NA,NA,TRBV4-1,TRBJ2-3
CASSLRGLAGRLSDTQYF,TGTGCCAGCAGCTTACGAGGACTAGCGGGGAGACTTTCAGATACGCAGTATTTT,NA,TRBD2,TRBV11-2,TRBJ2-3
CSAVRTGLAEAFF,TGCAGTGCTGTTCGGACAGGGCTGGCTGAAGCTTTCTTT,NA,TRBD1,TRBV20-1,TRBJ1-1
CASSLAHTIAFRETQYF,TGTGCCAGCAGCTTAGCCCACACTATAGCGTTTAGAGAGACCCAGTACTTC,few,NA,TRBV7-2,TRBJ2-5
CASSQGMRVGIQPQHF,TGCGCCAGCAGCCAAGGTATGAGGGTCGGTATTCAGCCCCAGCATTTT,NA,NA,TRBV4-1,TRBJ1-5
CASTRTSPSYTQYF,TGTGCCAGCACCCGGACGAGCCCATCTTATACGCAGTATTTT,NA,NA,TRBV7-2,TRBJ2-3
CASSLLEDQPQHF,TGTGCCAGCAGTTTATTGGAAGATCAGCCCCAGCATTTT,NA,NA,TRBV27,TRBJ1-5
CASSPRQGGPLAQYF,TGTGCCAGCAGCCCCAGACAGGGGGGCCCTCTGGCCCAGTACTTC,NA,TRBD1,TRBV3-1,TRBJ2-5
CASSEALPPQGDRYNEQFF,TGTGCCAGCAGTGAAGCGCTGCCCCCCCAGGGCGATCGCTACAATGAGCAGTTCTTC,few,NA,TRBV2,TRBJ2-1
CASSASSSMNTEAFF,TGTGCCAGCAGTGCTAGTAGTAGCATGAACACTGAAGCTTTCTTT,NA,NA,TRBV28,TRBJ1-1
CASSLPQGVIDEQFF,TGCGCCAGCAGCTTGCCACAGGGAGTTATCGATGAGCAGTTCTTC,NA,NA,TRBV5-1,TRBJ2-1
CSVGTGTLPGANVLTF,TGCAGCGTCGGGACAGGGACTCTACCTGGGGCCAACGTCCTGACTTTC,few,TRBD1,TRBV29-1,TRBJ2-6
CASRRTSGPLPQETQYF,TGCGCCAGCAGGCGGACTAGCGGCCCGCTCCCCCAAGAGACCCAGTACTTC,NA,TRBD2,TRBV5-1,TRBJ2-5
CSATRGGFLKETQYF,TGCAGTGCTACTAGGGGGGGTTTCTTGAAAGAGACCCAGTACTTC,NA,NA,TRBV20-1,TRBJ2-5
CASSQGGNQPQHF,TGCGCCAGCAGCCAGGGGGGCAATCAGCCCCAGCATTTT,many,TRBD1,TRBV3-1,TRBJ1-5
CASSLASGGGFRQPQHF,TGTGCCAGCAGCTTAGCGTCAGGAGGGGGCTTTAGGCAGCCCCAGCATTTT,NA,TRBD1,TRBV7-2,TRBJ1-5
CASSQGLGGTGELFF,TGCGCCAGCAGCCAAGGCTTGGGCGGAACCGGGGAGCTGTTTTTT,few,NA,TRBV4-1,TRBJ2-2
CASSPGPILSSYNEQFF,TGCGCCAGCAGCCCGGGCCCCATTCTGAGCTCCTACAATGAGCAGTTCTTC,NA,NA,TRBV5-1,TRBJ2-1
CASSLEGSPDTQYF,TGCGCCAGCAGCTTGGAAGGGAGCCCAGATACGCAGTATTTT,NA,NA,TRBV5-1,TRBJ2-3
CASSRGGDFYEQYF,TGTGCCAGCAGCCGAGGAGGGGATTTTTACGAGCAGTACTTC,many,NA,TRBV12-3/TRBV12-4,TRBJ2-7
CASSAGTGTPEAFF,TGCGCCAGCAGCGCCGGGACAGGGACCCCGGAGGCTTTCTTT,few,TRBD1,TRBV5-1,TRBJ1-1
CASSQPGAETQYF,TGTGCCAGCAGCCAACCAGGAGCAGAGACCCAGTACTTC,few,NA,TRBV4-2,TRBJ2-5